This T cell receptor beta chain was found in a study of T-cell reconstitution after alpha-beta-depleted transplantation in children. Notes on the study in general: After transplant, high TCRbeta diversity at day 60 in some patients arose from surviving recipient T cells and thymic progenitors. Expanded graft clones, several hundred of them, were reportedly the source of alpha-beta T cells about two months after transplant. At the one-year point after transplant, T-cell counts and TCRbeta diversity were found to come mostly from T cells that had been newly produced.

In this sample, this clonotype turned up many times. Its antigen remains unknown. Germline values: CDR1 SGHTA, CDR2 FQGTGA. Trimming removed 5 bases at V and 0 bases at J, with 8 bases between. The CDR3 length is 15 residues. Unique molecular identifiers were incorporated during preparation of the TCRbeta library. MiXCR, run by TCRdb on the PCR reads, gives a single entry per CDR3 protein. The data hold 900,000 or so distinct CDR3 sequences, with around 17% observed a single time. The source material was PBMCs, mostly from graft donor cells, sampled 360 days after TCRalphabeta/CD19-depleted stem cell transplant. The J gene is TRBJ2-6, the V gene TRBV7-3, with D unresolved. This clonotype was obtained from a male patient younger than 18 who had a stem cell transplant for acute lymphoblastic leukemia, so the T cells may come from the graft donor. The CDR3 DNA is TGTGCCAGCAGCCTACTGCCCTCTGGGGCCAACGTCCTGACTTTC. Translated, it gives CASSLLPSGANVLTF.